A selection of T cell receptor beta chains follows, all from one sample in a study of blood T cell repertoires in COVID-19. Data came from immunoSEQ multiplex PCR; TCRdb stores just in-frame clones and leaves some out. The table includes 300,000 or so clones, 85% to 90% detected once. The sample comprised PBMCs or T cells enriched from blood (not recorded which). These receptors came from a woman under 30 who had recovered from COVID-19. Both conserved end residues are part of each CDR3. The D gene is left open where the match is weak. Clone size appears in some rows only: once, few, many, or a class for an expanded clone.

D	V	size	J	CDR3	DNA
TRBD1	TRBV29-1	-	TRBJ1-1	CSVEQRDRLNEAFF	TGCAGCGTTGAACAACGGGACAGGCTTAATGAAGCTTTCTTT
TRBD1	TRBV7-2	-	TRBJ2-7	CASSLDRVLNEQYF	TGTGCCAGCAGCTTGGACAGGGTGCTTAACGAGCAGTACTTC
-	TRBV19	-	TRBJ1-3	CASSMKDSAYYSGNTIYF	TGTGCCAGTAGTATGAAAGACAGCGCTTATTACTCTGGAAACACCATATATTTT
-	TRBV6-4	-	TRBJ2-7	CANQQSYEQYF	TGTGCCAACCAACAGAGCTACGAGCAGTACTTC
-	TRBV5-6	-	TRBJ1-1	CASSFGIRDTSPEAFF	TGTGCCAGCAGCTTTGGTATCAGGGACACATCCCCTGAAGCTTTCTTT
-	TRBV6-5	-	TRBJ2-3	CASSYAVSTDTQYF	TGTGCCAGCAGTTACGCGGTTAGCACAGATACGCAGTATTTT
TRBD2	TRBV4-1	-	TRBJ2-7	CASSQGETSPSYEQYF	TGCGCCAGCAGCCAAGGGGAGACTAGCCCTTCCTACGAGCAGTACTTC
-	TRBV2	once	TRBJ1-2	CASHLRPNYGYTF	TGTGCCAGCCATCTGCGGCCCAACTATGGCTACACCTTC
-	TRBV7-9	-	TRBJ2-3	CASSTGLASTDTQYF	TGTGCCAGCAGTACTGGGCTAGCGAGCACAGATACGCAGTATTTT
-	TRBV6-4	-	TRBJ1-3	CATPKGAGNTIYF	TGTGCCACCCCCAAAGGAGCTGGAAACACCATATATTTT
-	TRBV24-1	-	TRBJ2-1	CATSDFRGEQFF	TGTGCCACCAGTGATTTTAGGGGTGAGCAGTTCTTC
-	TRBV2	-	TRBJ2-5	CASSEHLRETQYF	TGTGCCAGCAGTGAACACCTCAGGGAGACCCAGTACTTC
-	TRBV7-8	-	TRBJ2-7	CASSPQGRAYEQYF	TGTGCCAGCAGCCCCCAGGGGCGAGCCTACGAGCAGTACTTC
-	TRBV25-1	-	TRBJ1-1	CASSEGASGAFF	TGTGCCAGCAGTGAGGGGGCGAGTGGAGCTTTCTTT
TRBD2	TRBV5-8	-	TRBJ2-1	CASSLISSGGLPYNEQFF	TGTGCCAGCAGCTTAATTAGTAGCGGGGGGTTACCCTACAATGAGCAGTTCTTC
-	TRBV7-9	-	TRBJ2-7	CASSLALFSYEQYF	TGTGCCAGCAGCTTAGCTCTTTTCTCCTACGAGCAGTACTTC
-	TRBV21-1	-	TRBJ1-5	CASSMTGPSNQPQHF	TGTGCCAGCAGCATGACAGGGCCTAGCAATCAGCCCCAGCATTTT
-	TRBV11-2	-	TRBJ1-2	CASSLAPGGYYGYTF	TGTGCCAGCAGCTTAGCTCCGGGGGGGTACTATGGCTACACCTTC
TRBD2	TRBV5-1	-	TRBJ2-1	CASSSRTSANEQFF	TGCGCCAGCAGCTCGCGGACTAGCGCCAATGAGCAGTTCTTC
-	TRBV28	-	TRBJ2-7	CASRETGYEQYF	TGTGCCAGCAGAGAGACAGGCTACGAGCAGTACTTC
-	TRBV5-1	-	TRBJ1-1	CASSLGHMGTEAFF	TGCGCCAGCAGCTTGGGACACATGGGCACTGAAGCTTTCTTT
TRBD1	TRBV5-4	-	TRBJ2-1	CASSFNRGRGEQFF	TGTGCCAGCAGCTTCAACAGGGGGCGGGGTGAGCAGTTCTTC
-	TRBV29-1	few	TRBJ1-2	CSVVSANYGYTF	TGCAGCGTTGTCTCAGCTAACTATGGCTACACCTTC
TRBD2	TRBV2	-	TRBJ2-1	CASRKSGGAYNEQFF	TGTGCCAGCAGGAAGAGCGGGGGGGCATACAATGAGCAGTTCTTC
TRBD1	TRBV9	-	TRBJ2-1	CASSVAQGVNEQFF	TGTGCCAGCAGCGTAGCCCAGGGGGTCAATGAGCAGTTCTTC
-	TRBV6-6	-	TRBJ2-1	CASSYSERFEQFF	TGTGCCAGCAGTTACTCGGAGCGCTTTGAGCAGTTCTTC
TRBD2	TRBV3-1/TRBV3-2	once	TRBJ2-3	CASSHTGTSGTDTQYF	TGTGCCAGCAGCCACACCGGGACTAGCGGCACAGATACGCAGTATTTT
TRBD1	TRBV27	-	TRBJ2-7	CASRPTAGGYEQYF	TGTGCCAGCAGACCGACCGCAGGGGGTTACGAGCAGTACTTC
-	TRBV12-3/TRBV12-4	once	TRBJ1-4	CASSSQGTEKLFF	TGTGCCAGCAGTTCCCAGGGAACTGAAAAACTGTTTTTT
TRBD1	TRBV4-1	once	TRBJ2-7	CASSQGQGTHEQYF	TGCGCCAGCAGCCAAGGACAGGGGACCCACGAGCAGTACTTC
-	TRBV6-6	-	TRBJ1-2	CASRSRGAGGYTF	TGTGCCAGCAGGTCCAGGGGAGCTGGAGGCTACACCTTC
-	TRBV6-5	-	TRBJ2-7	CASSYGERYSYEQYF	TGTGCCAGCAGTTACGGTGAACGGTACTCCTACGAGCAGTACTTC